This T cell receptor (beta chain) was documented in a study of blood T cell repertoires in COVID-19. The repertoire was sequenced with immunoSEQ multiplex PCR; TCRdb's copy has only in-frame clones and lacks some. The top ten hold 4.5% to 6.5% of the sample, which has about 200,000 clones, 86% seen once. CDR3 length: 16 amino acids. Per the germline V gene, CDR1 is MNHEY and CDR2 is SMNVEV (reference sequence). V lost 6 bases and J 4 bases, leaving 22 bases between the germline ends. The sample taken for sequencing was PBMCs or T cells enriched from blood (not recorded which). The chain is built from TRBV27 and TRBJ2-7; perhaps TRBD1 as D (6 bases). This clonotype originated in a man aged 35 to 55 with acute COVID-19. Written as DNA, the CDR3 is TGTGCCAGCAGCAGGGCTACCGAGACAGGAACATACGAGCAGTACTTC. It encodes CASSRATETGTYEQYF.